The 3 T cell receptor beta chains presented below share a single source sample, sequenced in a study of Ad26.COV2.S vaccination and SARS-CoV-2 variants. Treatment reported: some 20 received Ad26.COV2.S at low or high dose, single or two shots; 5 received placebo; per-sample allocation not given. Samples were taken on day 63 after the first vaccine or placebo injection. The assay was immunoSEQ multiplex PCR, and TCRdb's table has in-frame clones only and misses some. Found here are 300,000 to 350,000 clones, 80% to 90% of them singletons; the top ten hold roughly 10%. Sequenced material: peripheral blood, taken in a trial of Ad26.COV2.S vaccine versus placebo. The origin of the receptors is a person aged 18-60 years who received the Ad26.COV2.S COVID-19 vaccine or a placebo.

CDR3 sequence (DNA): TGTGCCAGCAGTAGGGGCCCGCTTAACAATGAGCAGTTCTTC. This sequence encodes CASSRGPLNNEQFF. This chain joins TRBV5-5 and TRBJ2-1; possibly TRBD1 for D (5 bases). The CDR3 is 14 residues long. Trimming took off 5 bases at V and 5 bases at J, with 14 bases between the two ends. Germline loops: CDR1 SGHKS, CDR2 YYEKEE (reference sequence).

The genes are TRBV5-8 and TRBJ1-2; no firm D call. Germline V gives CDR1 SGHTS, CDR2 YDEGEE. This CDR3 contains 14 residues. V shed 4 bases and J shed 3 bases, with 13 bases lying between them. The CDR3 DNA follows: TGTGCCAGCAGCCCAAGGGTCGGTGACTATGGCTACACCTTC. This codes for CASSPRVGDYGYTF.

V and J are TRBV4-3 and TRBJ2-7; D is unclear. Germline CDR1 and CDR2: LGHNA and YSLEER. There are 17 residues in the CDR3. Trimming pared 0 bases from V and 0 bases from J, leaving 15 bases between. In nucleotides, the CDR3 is TGCGCCAGCAGCCAAGAAGGACCGAAGACCAGCTCCTACGAGCAGTACTTC. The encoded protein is CASSQEGPKTSSYEQYF.